The clone carrying this T cell receptor beta chain was picked up a small number of times. Its target is unknown. The sample comes from a study of shared clonotypes between healthy human individuals. It was at deep level that the assay was run. Original processing methods: With immunoSEQ giving junction-only sequences and no quality scores, filtering differed. The data were produced by immunoSEQ multiplex PCR, yet TCRdb's version contains in-frame clones alone and is incomplete. V, J and clone size derive from that table, while D and trimming were established from the DNA sequence. The sample carries approximately 100,000 clones, roughly two thirds recorded once. Findings and limits, study-wide: Measured sharing among donors was expected to vary with sequencing depth. Naive subsets usually exceeded memory subsets in estimated richness.

The CDR3 has 17 residues. Per the germline V gene, CDR1 is MDHEN and CDR2 is SYDVKM. The ends lost 5 bases at V and 5 bases at J; junction bases unmatched: 10. V usage is TRBV28 and J usage is TRBJ2-1, with 12 bases matching TRBD2. The sequenced material came from memory CD8+ T cells sorted from blood. As to subset: CD45RO+ cells pooled with CCR7-negative TemRA cells. This TCR derives from a man aged 25-45 years in good health. Here the CDR3 reads CASSPLTSGSLHNEQFF. As DNA, the CDR3 is TGTGCCAGCAGTCCCCTGACTAGCGGGAGTCTCCACAATGAGCAGTTCTTC. The variable domain in full, with the rest retrieved from reference TRBV28 and TRBJ2-1, is DVKVTQSSRYLVKRTGEKVFLECVQDMDHENMFWYRQDPGLGLRLIYFSYDVKMKEKGDIPEGYSVSREKKERFSLILESASTNQTSMYLCASSPLTSGSLHNEQFFGPGTRLTVL.